A selection of T cell receptor beta chains follows, all from one sample in a study of blood T cell repertoires in COVID-19. Generated by immunoSEQ multiplex PCR, the TCRdb table keeps only in-frame clones and is missing some. The repertoire consists of approximately 150,000 clones, with around four fifths occurring once and the leading ten covering approximately 19%. The sequenced sample consisted of peripheral blood. The source of these receptors is a woman in her 70s who had recovered from COVID-19. CDR3s include the opening cysteine and the closing phenylalanine or tryptophan. Each record gives: J gene, clone size, D gene, V gene, CDR3 protein, CDR3 DNA. The D gene is left open where the match is weak. Expanded clones are given a class, and other clones once, few, many or no size at all.

TRBJ1-5 NA NA TRBV7-2 CASSLEVRGSQHF TGTGCCAGCAGCTTAGAAGTGCGGGGGTCCCAGCATTTT
TRBJ2-2 NA TRBD2 TRBV24-1 CATSGHTGRTSGRAHGTGELFF TGTGCCACCAGTGGACACACGGGGCGGACTAGCGGGAGGGCCCACGGCACCGGGGAGCTGTTTTTT
TRBJ2-2 NA TRBD1 TRBV19 CATEGTDDTGELFF TGTGCCACGGAAGGGACAGACGACACCGGGGAGCTGTTTTTT
TRBJ2-2 NA TRBD1 TRBV7-2 CASSPGQGRAGELFF TGTGCCAGCAGCCCCGGACAGGGGCGGGCCGGGGAGCTGTTTTTT
TRBJ2-2 once NA TRBV11-3 CASSPPEASPPPGSCFF NA
TRBJ1-5 NA NA TRBV30 CAWSRWGVVGQPQHF TGTGCCTGGAGTCGTTGGGGGGTAGTCGGTCAGCCCCAGCATTTT
TRBJ2-3 NA TRBD2 TRBV19 CASSIDPIGAGVADTQYF TGTGCCAGTAGTATAGACCCCATCGGAGCGGGGGTCGCAGATACGCAGTATTTT
TRBJ1-2 NA TRBD1 TRBV9 CASSPTGQGWDGYTF TGTGCCAGCAGCCCCACGGGACAGGGTTGGGACGGCTACACCTTC
TRBJ1-2 NA NA TRBV7-9 CASSLPDRRGDYGYTF TGTGCCAGCAGCTTACCCGACAGGCGGGGGGACTATGGCTACACCTTC
TRBJ2-5 NA NA TRBV24-1 CATSDPSRGGTQYF TGTGCCACCAGTGACCCTTCCAGAGGGGGGACCCAGTACTTC
TRBJ2-7 NA TRBD2 TRBV6-2/TRBV6-3 CASSYPGLVGSYEQYF TGTGCCAGCAGTTACCCCGGACTAGTCGGCTCCTACGAGCAGTACTTC
TRBJ1-5 NA NA TRBV4-1 CASSQAPSRNQPQHF TGCGCCAGCAGCCAAGCCCCGTCTAGAAATCAGCCCCAGCATTTT
TRBJ2-1 few NA TRBV3-1/TRBV3-2 CASSNRRDTYNEQFF TGTGCCAGCAGCAACCGTCGGGACACCTACAATGAGCAGTTCTTC
TRBJ2-1 NA TRBD2 TRBV5-1 CASSLAPGGNEQFF TGCGCCAGCAGCTTGGCCCCGGGGGGAAATGAGCAGTTCTTC
TRBJ2-5 NA TRBD2 TRBV5-1 CASSPGTSGQGETQYF TGCGCCAGCAGCCCCGGGACTAGCGGCCAGGGGGAGACCCAGTACTTC
TRBJ2-7 NA NA TRBV5-8 CASSRMPGLSYEQYF TGTGCCAGCAGCCGGATGCCAGGGTTATCCTACGAGCAGTACTTC
TRBJ2-5 NA NA TRBV6-5 CASRGGATQETQYF TGTGCCAGCAGGGGCGGGGCGACCCAAGAGACCCAGTACTTC
TRBJ2-2 few NA TRBV11-2 CASSHLTRRELFF TGTGCCAGCAGCCACCTGACTAGGCGGGAGCTGTTTTTT
TRBJ1-2 NA NA TRBV28 CASSWWADYGYTF TGTGCCAGCAGTTGGTGGGCCGACTATGGCTACACCTTC
TRBJ2-6 NA TRBD1 TRBV18 CASSLRGTGGTGANVLTF TGTGCCAGCTCTCTCCGTGGGACAGGGGGGACTGGGGCCAACGTCCTGACTTTC
TRBJ2-7 few TRBD1 TRBV5-1 CASSHQGGQAMYEQYF TGCGCCAGCAGCCACCAGGGGGGACAGGCGATGTACGAGCAGTACTTC
TRBJ2-1 NA TRBD2 TRBV7-8 CAGGLAGDRSYNEQFF TGTGCCGGGGGACTAGCGGGAGATCGGTCCTACAATGAGCAGTTCTTC
TRBJ2-3 NA TRBD2 TRBV5-4 CASSALAGGPDTQYF TGTGCCAGCAGCGCTCTAGCGGGGGGGCCAGATACGCAGTATTTT
TRBJ1-1 many NA TRBV7-9 CASSPRRGTEAFF TGTGCCAGCAGCCCCCGGAGGGGCACTGAAGCTTTCTTT
TRBJ2-2 NA TRBD2 TRBV7-2 CASSLVSGRVGELFF TGTGCCAGCAGCTTAGTTAGCGGGAGGGTCGGGGAGCTGTTTTTT
TRBJ1-6 NA NA TRBV18 CASSHGGSGSNSPLHF TGTGCCAGCTCACACGGGGGTTCGGGGTCTAATTCACCCCTCCACTTT
TRBJ2-5 few NA TRBV5-4 CASSYDSTVEETQYF TGTGCCAGCAGCTACGACTCGACTGTGGAGGAGACCCAGTACTTC
TRBJ1-3 few TRBD1 TRBV27 CASSPSQGVRGGNTIYF TGTGCCAGCAGTCCGTCTCAGGGGGTGCGCGGGGGAAACACCATATATTTT
TRBJ2-3 NA TRBD1 TRBV19 CASSRGTGTSTDTQYF TGTGCCAGTAGTCGTGGGACAGGAACTAGCACAGATACGCAGTATTTT